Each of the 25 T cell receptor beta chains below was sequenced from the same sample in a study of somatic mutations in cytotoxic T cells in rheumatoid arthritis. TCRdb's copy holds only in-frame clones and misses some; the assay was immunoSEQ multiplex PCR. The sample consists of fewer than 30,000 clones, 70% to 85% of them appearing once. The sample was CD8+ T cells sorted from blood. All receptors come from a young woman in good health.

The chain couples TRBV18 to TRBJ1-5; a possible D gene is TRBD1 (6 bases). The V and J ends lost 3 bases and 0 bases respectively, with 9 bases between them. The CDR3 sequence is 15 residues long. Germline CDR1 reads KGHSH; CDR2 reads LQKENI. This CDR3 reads CASSPGQHSNQPQHF. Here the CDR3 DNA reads TGTGCCAGCTCACCCGGACAGCATAGCAATCAGCCCCAGCATTTT.

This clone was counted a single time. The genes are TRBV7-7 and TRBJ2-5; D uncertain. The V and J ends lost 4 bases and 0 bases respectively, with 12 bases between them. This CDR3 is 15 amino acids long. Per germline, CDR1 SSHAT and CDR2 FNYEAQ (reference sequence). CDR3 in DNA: TGTGCCAGCAGCTCGAAGTACGGAAACCAAGAGACCCAGTACTTC. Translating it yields CASSSKYGNQETQYF.

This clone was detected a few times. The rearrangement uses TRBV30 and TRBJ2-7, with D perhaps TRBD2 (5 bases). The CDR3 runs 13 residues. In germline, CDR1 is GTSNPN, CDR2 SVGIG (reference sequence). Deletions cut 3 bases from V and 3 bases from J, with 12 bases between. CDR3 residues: CAWRRLAGYEQYF. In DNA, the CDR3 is TGTGCCTGGAGGAGGCTAGCAGGCTACGAGCAGTACTTC. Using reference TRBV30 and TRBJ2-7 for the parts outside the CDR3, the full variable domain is SQTIHQWPATLVQPVGSPLSLECTVEGTSNPNLYWYRQAAGRGLQLLFYSVGIGQISSEVPQNLSASRPQDRQFILSSKKLLLSDSGFYLCAWRRLAGYEQYFGPGTRLTVT.

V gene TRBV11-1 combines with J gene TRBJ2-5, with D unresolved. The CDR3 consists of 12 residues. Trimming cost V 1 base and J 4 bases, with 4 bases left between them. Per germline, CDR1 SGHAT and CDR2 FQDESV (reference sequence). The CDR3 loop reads CASSLGPETQYF. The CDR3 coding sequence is TGTGCCAGCAGCTTAGGGCCAGAGACCCAGTACTTC.

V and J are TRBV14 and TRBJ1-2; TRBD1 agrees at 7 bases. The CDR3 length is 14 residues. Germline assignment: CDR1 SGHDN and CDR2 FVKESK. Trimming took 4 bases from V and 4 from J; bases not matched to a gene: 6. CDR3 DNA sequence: TGTGCCAGCAGCCCCTACACAGGGGCCTATGGCTACACCTTC. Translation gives CASSPYTGAYGYTF.

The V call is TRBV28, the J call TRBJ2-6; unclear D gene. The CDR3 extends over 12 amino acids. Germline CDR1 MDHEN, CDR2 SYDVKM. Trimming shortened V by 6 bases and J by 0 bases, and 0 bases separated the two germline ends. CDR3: CASSSGANVLTF. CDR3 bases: TGTGCCAGCAGCTCTGGGGCCAACGTCCTGACTTTC.

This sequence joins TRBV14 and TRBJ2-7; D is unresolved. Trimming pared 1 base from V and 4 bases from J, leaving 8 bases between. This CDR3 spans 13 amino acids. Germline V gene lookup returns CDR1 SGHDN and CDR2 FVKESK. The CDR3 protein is CASSQAVSYEQYF. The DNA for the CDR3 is TGTGCCAGCAGCCAAGCTGTTTCTTACGAGCAGTACTTC.

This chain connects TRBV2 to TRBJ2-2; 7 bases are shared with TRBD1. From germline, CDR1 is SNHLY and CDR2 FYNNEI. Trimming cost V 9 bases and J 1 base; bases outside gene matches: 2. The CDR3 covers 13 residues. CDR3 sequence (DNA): TGTGCCAGGCGACAGGGGAACACCGGGGAGCTGTTTTTT. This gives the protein CARRQGNTGELFF.

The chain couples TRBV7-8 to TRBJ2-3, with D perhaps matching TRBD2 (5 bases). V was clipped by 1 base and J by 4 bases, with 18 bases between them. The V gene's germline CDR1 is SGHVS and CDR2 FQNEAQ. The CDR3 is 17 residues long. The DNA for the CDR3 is TGTGCCAGCAGCTTAGGCTACCTAGCAGAGGTCGCAGATACGCAGTATTTT. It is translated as CASSLGYLAEVADTQYF.

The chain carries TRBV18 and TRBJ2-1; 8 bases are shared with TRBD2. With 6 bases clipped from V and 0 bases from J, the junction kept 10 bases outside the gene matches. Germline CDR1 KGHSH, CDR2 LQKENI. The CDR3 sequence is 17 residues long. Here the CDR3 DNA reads TGTGCCAGCTCCCCCAGGCAGCGGGGGAGCTCCTACAATGAGCAGTTCTTC. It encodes CASSPRQRGSSYNEQFF.

The CDR3, as DNA: TGTGCCAGCAGCAAAGACAGGGGAAGCTCCTACGAGCAGTACGTC. It yields the protein CASSKDRGSSYEQYV. V is TRBV7-2 and J is TRBJ2-7; TRBD1 agrees at 8 bases. CDR3 length: 15 amino acids. After removal of 5 bases from V and 0 bases from J, the junction contained 6 bases not matched to a gene. Germline V gene data show CDR1 as SGHTA and CDR2 as FQGNSA.

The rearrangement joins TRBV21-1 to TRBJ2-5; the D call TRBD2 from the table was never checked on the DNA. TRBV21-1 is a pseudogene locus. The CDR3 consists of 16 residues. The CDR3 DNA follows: TGTGCCAGCAAGAGTCTAGCGGGAAACTTCCAGGAGACCCAGTACTTC. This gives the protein CASKSLAGNFQETQYF.

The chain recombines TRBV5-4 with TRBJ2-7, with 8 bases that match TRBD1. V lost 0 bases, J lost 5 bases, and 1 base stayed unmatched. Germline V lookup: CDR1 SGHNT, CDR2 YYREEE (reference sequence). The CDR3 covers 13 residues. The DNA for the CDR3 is TGTGCCAGCAGCTTGGGGACAGGGCACGAGCAGTACTTC. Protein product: CASSLGTGHEQYF.

The DNA of the CDR3 is TGTGCCAGCAGCTTAGTCGGTGGCATGAACACTGAAGCTTTCTTT. Translated: CASSLVGGMNTEAFF. The chain has TRBV7-2 and TRBJ1-1; D is unresolved. The CDR3 is made up of 15 amino acids. The germline CDR1 and CDR2 sequences are SGHTA and FQGNSA. The ends were cut back, 1 base at V and 0 bases at J, with 9 bases in the middle.

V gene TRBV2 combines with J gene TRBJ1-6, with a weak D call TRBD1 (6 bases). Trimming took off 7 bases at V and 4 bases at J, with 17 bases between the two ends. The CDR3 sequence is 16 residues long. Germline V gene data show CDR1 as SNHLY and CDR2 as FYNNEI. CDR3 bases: TGTGCCAGCATCGGGGGGCAGGAGAATTATAATTCACCCCTCCACTTT. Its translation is CASIGGQENYNSPLHF.

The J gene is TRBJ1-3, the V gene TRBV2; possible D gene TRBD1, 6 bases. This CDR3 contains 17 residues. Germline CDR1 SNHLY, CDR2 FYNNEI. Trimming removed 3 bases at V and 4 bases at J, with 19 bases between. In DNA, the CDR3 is TGTGCCAGCAGTGATGGGGGCTCCCTTTACCTCGGAAACACCATATATTTT. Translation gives CASSDGGSLYLGNTIYF.

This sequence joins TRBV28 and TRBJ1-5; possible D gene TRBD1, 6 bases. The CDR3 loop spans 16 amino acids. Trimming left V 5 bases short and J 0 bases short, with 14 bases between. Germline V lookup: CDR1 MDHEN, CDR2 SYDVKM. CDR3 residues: CASSPGTQNSNQPQHF. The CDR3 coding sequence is TGTGCCAGCAGTCCCGGGACACAGAATAGCAATCAGCCCCAGCATTTT.

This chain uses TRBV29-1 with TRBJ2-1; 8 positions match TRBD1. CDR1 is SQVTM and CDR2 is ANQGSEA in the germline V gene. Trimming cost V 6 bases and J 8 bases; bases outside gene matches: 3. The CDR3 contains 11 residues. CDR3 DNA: TGCAGCGTAGGACAGGGTTATGAGCAGTTCTTC. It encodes CSVGQGYEQFF.

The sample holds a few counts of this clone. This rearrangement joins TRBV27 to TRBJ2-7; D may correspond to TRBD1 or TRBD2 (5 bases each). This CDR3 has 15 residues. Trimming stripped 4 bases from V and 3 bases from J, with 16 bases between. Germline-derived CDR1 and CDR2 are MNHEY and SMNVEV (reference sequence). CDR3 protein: CASSSNQGPDYEQYF. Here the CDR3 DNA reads TGTGCCAGCAGTTCTAACCAGGGACCCGACTACGAGCAGTACTTC.

In DNA form, the CDR3 reads TGTGCCAGCAGCTGGGGGTGGGGAGCGGGCTACGAGCAGTACTTC. It is translated as CASSWGWGAGYEQYF. The chain is built from TRBV5-4 and TRBJ2-7; the D gene is possibly TRBD2 (6 bases). V lost 3 bases to trimming and J lost 3 bases, with 16 bases between them. Germline-derived CDR1 and CDR2 are SGHNT and YYREEE (reference sequence). The CDR3 sequence is 15 residues long. Full variable domain (remainder filled in from reference TRBV5-4 and TRBJ2-7): ETGVTQSPTHLIKTRGQQVTLRCSSQSGHNTVSWYQQALGQGPQFIFQYYREEENGRGNFPPRFSGLQFPNYSSELNVNALELDDSALYLCASSWGWGAGYEQYFGPGTRLTVT.

Here the CDR3 reads CASSLGQGASGYTF. CDR3 nucleotide sequence: TGTGCCAGCAGCTTAGGGCAGGGGGCATCTGGCTACACCTTC. The chain is built from TRBV7-9 and TRBJ1-2; 8 bases map to TRBD1. J gave up 7 bases and V 1 base, and 5 bases lay outside the gene matches. CDR3 length: 14 amino acids. CDR1 is SEHNR, CDR2 FQNEAQ, per germline (reference sequence).

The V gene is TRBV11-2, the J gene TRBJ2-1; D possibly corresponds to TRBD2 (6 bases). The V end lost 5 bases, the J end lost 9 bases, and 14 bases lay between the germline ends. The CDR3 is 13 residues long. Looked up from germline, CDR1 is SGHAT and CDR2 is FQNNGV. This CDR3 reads CASSEGGRSEQFF. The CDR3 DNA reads TGTGCCAGCAGCGAAGGTGGGAGGAGTGAGCAGTTCTTC.

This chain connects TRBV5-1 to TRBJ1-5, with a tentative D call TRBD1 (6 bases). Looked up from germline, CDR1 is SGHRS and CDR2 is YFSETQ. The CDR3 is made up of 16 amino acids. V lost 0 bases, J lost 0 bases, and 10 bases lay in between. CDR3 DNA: TGCGCCAGCAGCTTGGGGACAGTTGATAGCAATCAGCCCCAGCATTTT. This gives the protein CASSLGTVDSNQPQHF.

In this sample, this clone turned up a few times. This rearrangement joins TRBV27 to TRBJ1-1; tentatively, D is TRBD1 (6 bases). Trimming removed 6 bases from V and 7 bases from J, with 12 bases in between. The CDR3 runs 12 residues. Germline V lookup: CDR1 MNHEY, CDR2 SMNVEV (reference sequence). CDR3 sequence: CASSTGGFEAFF. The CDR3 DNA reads TGTGCCAGCAGCACGGGGGGCTTTGAAGCTTTCTTT.

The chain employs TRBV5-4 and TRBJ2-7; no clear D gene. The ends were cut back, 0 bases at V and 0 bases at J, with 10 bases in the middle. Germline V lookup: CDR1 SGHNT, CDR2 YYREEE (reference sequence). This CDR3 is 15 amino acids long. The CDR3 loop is CASSLDRNSSYEQYV. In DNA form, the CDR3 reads TGTGCCAGCAGCTTGGACCGCAACAGCTCCTACGAGCAGTACGTC.